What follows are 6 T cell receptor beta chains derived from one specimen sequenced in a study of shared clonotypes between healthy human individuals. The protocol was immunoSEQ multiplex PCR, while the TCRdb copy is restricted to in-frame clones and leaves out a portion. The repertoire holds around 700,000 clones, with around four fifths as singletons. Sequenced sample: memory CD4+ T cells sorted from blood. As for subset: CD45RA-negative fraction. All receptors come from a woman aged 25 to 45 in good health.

DNA of the CDR3: TGTGCCAGCAGTCCCCTCAGAACTAGCGGGAGTTGGGAGCAGTACTTC. Its protein is CASSPLRTSGSWEQYF. The chain uses TRBV27 and TRBJ2-5; 11 bases agree with TRBD2. The V and J ends lost 5 bases and 11 bases, in that order; junction bases with no gene match: 16. Germline assignment: CDR1 MNHEY and CDR2 SMNVEV (reference sequence). The CDR3 extends over 16 amino acids.

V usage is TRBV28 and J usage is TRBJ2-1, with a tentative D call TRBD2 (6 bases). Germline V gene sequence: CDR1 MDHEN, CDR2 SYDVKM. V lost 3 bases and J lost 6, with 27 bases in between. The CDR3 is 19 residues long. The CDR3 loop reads CASSLGRTISMIMGNEQFF. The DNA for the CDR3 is TGTGCCAGCAGTTTGGGTCGGACTATCTCCATGATTATGGGCAATGAGCAGTTCTTC.

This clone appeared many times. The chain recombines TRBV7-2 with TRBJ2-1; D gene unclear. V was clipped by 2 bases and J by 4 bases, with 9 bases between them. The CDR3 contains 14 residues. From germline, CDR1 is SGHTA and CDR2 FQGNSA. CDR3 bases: TGTGCCAGCAGCTTAAACAGCGTGTACAATGAGCAGTTCTTC. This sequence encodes CASSLNSVYNEQFF.

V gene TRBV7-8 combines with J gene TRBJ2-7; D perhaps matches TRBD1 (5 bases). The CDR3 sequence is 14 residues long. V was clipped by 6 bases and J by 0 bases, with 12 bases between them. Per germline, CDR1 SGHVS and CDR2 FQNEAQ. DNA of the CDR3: TGTGCCAGCAGAGTTTCAGGGTCCTCCTACGAGCAGTACTTC. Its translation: CASRVSGSSYEQYF.

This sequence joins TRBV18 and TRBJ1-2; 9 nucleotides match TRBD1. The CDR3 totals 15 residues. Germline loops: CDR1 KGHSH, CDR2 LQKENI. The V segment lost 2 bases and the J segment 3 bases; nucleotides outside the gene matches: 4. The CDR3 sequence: CASSPFDRGDYGYTF. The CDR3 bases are TGTGCCAGCTCACCATTTGACAGGGGGGACTATGGCTACACCTTC.

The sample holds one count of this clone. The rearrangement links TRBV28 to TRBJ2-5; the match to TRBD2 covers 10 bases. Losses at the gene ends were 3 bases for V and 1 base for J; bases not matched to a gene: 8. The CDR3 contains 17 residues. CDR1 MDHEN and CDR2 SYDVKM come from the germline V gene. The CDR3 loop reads CASSLSPGLAIQETQYF. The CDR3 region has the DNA TGTGCCAGCAGTTTGTCCCCGGGACTAGCGATCCAAGAGACCCAGTACTTC.